This T cell receptor beta chain was documented in a study of T-cell reconstitution after alpha-beta-depleted transplantation in children. Findings and limits, study-wide: Reported findings indicate that, about two months after transplant, alpha-beta T cells came from several hundred expanded clones, which were derived from non-depleted graft cells. Newly produced T cells mostly provided counts and TCRbeta diversity after one year, as hyperexpanded clones declined. The high TCRbeta diversity at day 60 in some patients came from surviving recipient T cells and thymic progenitors.

During its preparation, the TCRbeta library received unique molecular identifiers. TCRdb used MiXCR to reprocess the PCR reads, holding one entry per CDR3 protein. Altogether approximately 520,000 distinct CDR3 sequences are present, approximately 10% being singletons, with the ten largest covering about 14%. CDR1 is MNHEY and CDR2 is SVGEGT in the germline V gene. Between the trimmed V and J ends, which lost 6 bases and 5 bases, there was a span of 8 bases. The CDR3 has 11 residues. A remark on this clonotype: The antigen is unknown.

The source was PBMCs, mostly from graft donor cells, collected 180 days after TCRalphabeta/CD19-depleted stem cell transplant. This receptor was identified in a female patient between 2 and 15 years old who had a stem cell transplant for aplastic anemia, so the T cells may come from the graft donor. The chain is built from TRBV6-2 or TRBV6-3 and TRBJ2-7; no clear D gene. CDR3 sequence reads: CASSLWDEQYF. CDR3 coding DNA: TGTGCCAGCAGCCTCTGGGACGAGCAGTACTTC.